This T cell receptor beta chain was recovered during a study of regulatory T cells in long-lasting Graves disease. At the level of the study: Patients with new Graves' disease had used antithyroid drugs below 3 months.

This clonotype was counted many times. Its specificity is not known. Study results and limitations: Researchers examined only peripheral blood and not thyroid tissue.

Noted time point: newly diagnosed GD, antithyroid drugs for less than 3 months. Isolated PBMC RNA provided the starting material for the TCR library. Sequencing libraries for TCR beta were prepared with iRepertoire HTBI primers and Arm-PCR of CDR3 regions. TCRdb ran MiXCR on the multiplex PCR reads and lists one entry per CDR3 protein. The data contain some 220,000 distinct CDR3 sequences, roughly 19% of them singletons. A further study also used this sample, focusing on T cells in Graves' hyperthyroidism and ophthalmopathy. That report notes: The HTBI set primed first-round TCR CDR3 RT-PCR.

Sequencing used peripheral blood mononuclear cells (PBMCs), obtained at new diagnosis, from a patient treated with antithyroid drugs. This clonotype was obtained from a woman younger than 45 with Graves disease.

CDR3 amino acids: CASSSNPGASYGYTF. The CDR3 nucleotides read TGTGCCAGCAGCTCAAACCCGGGGGCGTCCTATGGCTACACCTTC. This chain links TRBV11-2 with TRBJ1-2; D is perhaps TRBD1 (6 bases). There are 15 residues in the CDR3. The germline V gene has CDR1 SGHAT and CDR2 FQNNGV. Trimming pared 4 bases from V and 4 bases from J, leaving 16 bases between.